What follows are 3 T cell receptor beta chains derived from one specimen sequenced in a study of technical replicates of blood from several donors. Profiled with immunoSEQ multiplex PCR; TCRdb holds only in-frame clones, not every one. The sample lists under 85,000 clones, about 96% occurring once. The sample was T cells isolated from PBMCs. The receptor set was obtained from a human donor in good health.

The chain has TRBV4-2 and TRBJ2-3, with D tentatively TRBD2 (7 bases). Germline V lookup: CDR1 LGHNA, CDR2 YNFKEQ. CDR3 length: 18 amino acids. V was clipped by 5 bases and J by 3 bases, with 24 bases between them. CDR3: CASSYLIPGEGRTDTQYF. The CDR3 region has the DNA TGTGCCAGCAGCTACCTGATACCAGGGGAGGGGCGGACAGATACGCAGTATTTT.

This clone appeared a single time. V gene TRBV9 combines with J gene TRBJ2-2; 10 nucleotides agree with TRBD2. The length of the CDR3 is 16 residues. J lost 4 bases, V lost 1 base, and 4 bases had no gene match. CDR1 is SGDLS, CDR2 YYNGEE, per germline. The CDR3 region has the DNA TGTGCCAGCAGCGTACTAAGCGGGAGGGGCACCGGGGAGCTGTTTTTT. Its protein is CASSVLSGRGTGELFF.

This rearrangement joins TRBV29-1 to TRBJ2-2; D is perhaps TRBD2 (5 bases). The V end was cut by 6 bases, the J end by 4 bases, with 12 bases between. CDR1 and CDR2 (germline): SQVTM, ANQGSEA. The CDR3 is 13 amino acids. Here the CDR3 reads CSVIPRGTGELFF. In DNA form, the CDR3 reads TGCAGCGTGATACCTCGGGGCACCGGGGAGCTGTTTTTT.